The subject of this entry is one TCR beta chain. The antigen is undetermined. The repertoire was sequenced with immunoSEQ multiplex PCR; TCRdb's copy has only in-frame clones and lacks some. The table records some 60,000 clones, less than 85% of them present only once. The data stem from a study of a mutant IDH1 vaccine in newly diagnosed glioma. The time point is: week 11, during vaccination. The vaccine gave 300 ug of a 20-mer mutant IDH1 peptide subcutaneously per dose. This CDR3 comprises 15 residues. V gave up 4 bases and J gave up 0 bases, with 11 bases separating them. CDR1 is SGHTA, CDR2 FQGNSA, per germline.

The origin of this receptor is a man aged 25-45 years with glioma. Sequences were derived from PBMCs, sampled from a glioma patient whose treatment included an IDH1 peptide vaccine. The chain is built from TRBV7-2 and TRBJ2-3; perhaps D is TRBD1 or TRBD2 (5 bases each). The CDR3 nucleotides read TGTGCCAGCAGCTCGGACTGGGGGAGCACAGATACGCAGTATTTT. It codes for CASSSDWGSTDTQYF. Full variable domain (missing parts from reference TRBV7-2 and TRBJ2-3): GAGVSQSPSNKVTEKGKDVELRCDPISGHTALYWYRQSLGQGLEFLIYFQGNSAPDKSGLPSDRFSAERTGGSVSTLTIQRTQQEDSAVYLCASSSDWGSTDTQYFGPGTRLTVL.